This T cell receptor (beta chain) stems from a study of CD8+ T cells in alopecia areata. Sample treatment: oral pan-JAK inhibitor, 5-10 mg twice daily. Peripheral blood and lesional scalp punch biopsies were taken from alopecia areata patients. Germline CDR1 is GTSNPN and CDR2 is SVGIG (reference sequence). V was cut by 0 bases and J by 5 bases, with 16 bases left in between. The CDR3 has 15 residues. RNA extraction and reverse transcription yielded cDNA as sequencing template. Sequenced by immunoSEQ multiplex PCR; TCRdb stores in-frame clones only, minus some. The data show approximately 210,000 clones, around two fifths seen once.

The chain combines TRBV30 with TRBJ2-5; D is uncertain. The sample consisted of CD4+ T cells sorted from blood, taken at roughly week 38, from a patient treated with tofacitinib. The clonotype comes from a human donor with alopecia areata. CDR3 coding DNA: TGTGCCTGGAGTGTACTTGTGCTTGGGATGGAGACCCAGTACTTC. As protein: CAWSVLVLGMETQYF.